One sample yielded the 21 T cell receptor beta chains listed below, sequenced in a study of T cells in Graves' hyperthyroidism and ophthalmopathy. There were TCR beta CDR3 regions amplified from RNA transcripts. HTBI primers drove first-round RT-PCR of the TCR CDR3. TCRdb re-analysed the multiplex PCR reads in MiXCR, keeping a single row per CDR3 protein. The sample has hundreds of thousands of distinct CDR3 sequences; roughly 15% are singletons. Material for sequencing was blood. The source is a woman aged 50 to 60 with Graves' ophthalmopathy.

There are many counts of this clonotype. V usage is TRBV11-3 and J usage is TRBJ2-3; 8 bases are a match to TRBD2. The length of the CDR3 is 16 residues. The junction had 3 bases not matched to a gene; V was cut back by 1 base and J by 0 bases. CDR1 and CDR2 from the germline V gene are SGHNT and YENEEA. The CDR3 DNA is TGTGCCAGCAGCTTAGGGACTAGCACTAGCACAGATACGCAGTATTTT. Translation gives CASSLGTSTSTDTQYF.

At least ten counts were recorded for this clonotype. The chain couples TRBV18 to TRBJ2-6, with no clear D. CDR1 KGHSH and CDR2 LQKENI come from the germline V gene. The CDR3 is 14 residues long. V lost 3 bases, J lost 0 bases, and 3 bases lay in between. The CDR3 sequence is CASSPYSGANVLTF. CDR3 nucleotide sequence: TGTGCCAGCTCACCTTACTCTGGGGCCAACGTCCTGACTTTC.

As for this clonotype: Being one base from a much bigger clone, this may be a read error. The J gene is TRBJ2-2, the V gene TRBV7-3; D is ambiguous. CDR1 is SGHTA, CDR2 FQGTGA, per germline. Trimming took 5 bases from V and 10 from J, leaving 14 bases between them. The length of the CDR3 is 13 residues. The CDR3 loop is CASSGVASEELFF. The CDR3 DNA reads TGTGCCAGCAGCGGGGTGGCGTCCGAGGAGCTGTTTTTT.

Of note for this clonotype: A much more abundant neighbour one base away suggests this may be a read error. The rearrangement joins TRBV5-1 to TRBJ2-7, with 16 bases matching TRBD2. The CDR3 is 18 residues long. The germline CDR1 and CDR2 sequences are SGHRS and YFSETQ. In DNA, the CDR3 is TGCGCCAGCGGCTTGGGGACTAGCGGGAGGGCCTTCTCCTACGAGCAGTACTTC. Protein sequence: CASGLGTSGRAFSYEQYF.

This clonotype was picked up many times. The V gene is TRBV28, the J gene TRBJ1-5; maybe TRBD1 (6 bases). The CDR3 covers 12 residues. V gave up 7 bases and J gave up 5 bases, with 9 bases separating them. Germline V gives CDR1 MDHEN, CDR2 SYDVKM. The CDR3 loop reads CASMTGYQPQHF. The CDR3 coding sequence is TGTGCCAGCATGACAGGATATCAGCCCCAGCATTTT.

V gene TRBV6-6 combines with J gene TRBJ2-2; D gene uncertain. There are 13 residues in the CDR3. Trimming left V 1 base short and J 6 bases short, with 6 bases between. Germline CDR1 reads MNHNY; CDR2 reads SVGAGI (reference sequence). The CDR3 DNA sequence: TGTGCCAGCAGTTACTTGGGGTCCGGGGAGCTGTTTTTT. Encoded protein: CASSYLGSGELFF.

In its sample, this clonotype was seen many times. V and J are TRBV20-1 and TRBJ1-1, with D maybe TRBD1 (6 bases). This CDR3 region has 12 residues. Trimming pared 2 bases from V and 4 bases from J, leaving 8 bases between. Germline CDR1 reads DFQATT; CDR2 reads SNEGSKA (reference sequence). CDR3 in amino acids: CSARKDSTEAFF. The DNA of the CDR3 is TGCAGTGCTAGAAAGGACAGCACTGAAGCTTTCTTT.

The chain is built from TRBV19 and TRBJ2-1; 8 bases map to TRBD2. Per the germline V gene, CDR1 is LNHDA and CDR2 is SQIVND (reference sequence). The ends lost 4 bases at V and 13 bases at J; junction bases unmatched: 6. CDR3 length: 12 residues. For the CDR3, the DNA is TGTGCCAGTAGTACCCAAGGACTAGCACAGTTCTTC. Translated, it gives CASSTQGLAQFF.

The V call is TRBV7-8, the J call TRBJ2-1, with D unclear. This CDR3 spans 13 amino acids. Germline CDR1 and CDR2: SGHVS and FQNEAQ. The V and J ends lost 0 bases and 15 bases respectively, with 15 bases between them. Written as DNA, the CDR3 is TGTGCCAGCAGCTTAGCGCTGATAGGGTCGTGGTTCTTC. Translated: CASSLALIGSWFF.

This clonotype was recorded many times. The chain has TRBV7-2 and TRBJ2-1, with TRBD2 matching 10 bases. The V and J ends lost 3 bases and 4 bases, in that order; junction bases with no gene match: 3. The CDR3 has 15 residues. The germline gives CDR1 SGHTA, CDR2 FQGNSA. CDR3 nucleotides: TGTGCCAGCAGCTTCCTACTAGCGGGGTACAATGAGCAGTTCTTC. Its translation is CASSFLLAGYNEQFF.

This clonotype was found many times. The DNA for the CDR3 is TGTGCCACCAGTGATCATAAGGGGGGTCAGCCCCAGCATTTT. This encodes CATSDHKGGQPQHF. V usage is TRBV24-1 and J usage is TRBJ1-5; weak D call: TRBD1 (6 bases). The germline CDR1 and CDR2 sequences are KGHDR and SFDVKD. V was trimmed by 3 bases and J by 6 bases, leaving 11 bases between them. The CDR3 is made up of 14 amino acids.

The chain's CDR3 is CASGLSALTDTQYF. The CDR3 DNA is TGTGCTAGTGGTTTATCAGCGCTTACAGATACGCAGTATTTT. This chain connects TRBV12-5 to TRBJ2-3, with D unresolved. The CDR3 is made up of 14 amino acids. From germline, CDR1 is LGHNT and CDR2 FRNRAP. Trimming removed 3 bases at V and 3 bases at J, with 10 bases between.

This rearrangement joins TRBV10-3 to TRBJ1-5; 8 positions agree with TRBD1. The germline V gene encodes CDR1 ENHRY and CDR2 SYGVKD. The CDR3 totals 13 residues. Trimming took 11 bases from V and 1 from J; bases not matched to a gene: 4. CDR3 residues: CAAQGASNQPQHF. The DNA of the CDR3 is TGTGCCGCGCAGGGGGCGAGCAATCAGCCCCAGCATTTT.

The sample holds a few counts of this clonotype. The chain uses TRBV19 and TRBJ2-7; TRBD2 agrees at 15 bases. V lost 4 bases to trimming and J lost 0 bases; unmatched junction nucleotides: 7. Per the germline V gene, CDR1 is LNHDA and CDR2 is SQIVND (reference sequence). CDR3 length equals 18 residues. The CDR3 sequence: CASSRQGLAGGSSYEQYF. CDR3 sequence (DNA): TGTGCCAGTAGTAGACAGGGACTAGCGGGAGGATCCTCCTACGAGCAGTACTTC.

The CDR3 DNA is TGTGCCAGTAGTATTCGAGCGGTGAACACTGAAGCTTTCTTT. Amino acids: CASSIRAVNTEAFF. This chain links TRBV19 with TRBJ1-1, with unresolved D. This CDR3 spans 14 amino acids. Germline V gives CDR1 LNHDA, CDR2 SQIVND (reference sequence). V was pared by 3 bases and J by 0 bases, with 8 bases between.

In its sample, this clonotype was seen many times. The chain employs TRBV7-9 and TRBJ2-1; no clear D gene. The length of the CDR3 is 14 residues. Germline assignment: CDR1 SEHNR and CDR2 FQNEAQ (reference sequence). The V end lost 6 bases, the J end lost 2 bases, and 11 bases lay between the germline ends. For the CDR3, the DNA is TGTGCCAGCAGTTGGTACAGAACCTACAATGAGCAGTTCTTC. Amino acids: CASSWYRTYNEQFF.

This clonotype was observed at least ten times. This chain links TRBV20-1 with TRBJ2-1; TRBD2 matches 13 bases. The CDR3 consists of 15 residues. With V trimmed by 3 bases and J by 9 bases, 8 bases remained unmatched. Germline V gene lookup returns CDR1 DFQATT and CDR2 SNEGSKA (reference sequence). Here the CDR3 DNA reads TGCAGTGCTAGTACGGGACTAGCGGGACTTGGTGAGCAGTTCTTC. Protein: CSASTGLAGLGEQFF.

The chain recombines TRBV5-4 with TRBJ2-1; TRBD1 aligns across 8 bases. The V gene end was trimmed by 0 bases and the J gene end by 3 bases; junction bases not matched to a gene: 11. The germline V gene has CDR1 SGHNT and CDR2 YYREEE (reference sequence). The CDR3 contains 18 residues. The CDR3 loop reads CASSLVGQGFGLYNEQFF. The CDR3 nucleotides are TGTGCCAGCAGCTTGGTAGGACAGGGTTTTGGCCTCTACAATGAGCAGTTCTTC.

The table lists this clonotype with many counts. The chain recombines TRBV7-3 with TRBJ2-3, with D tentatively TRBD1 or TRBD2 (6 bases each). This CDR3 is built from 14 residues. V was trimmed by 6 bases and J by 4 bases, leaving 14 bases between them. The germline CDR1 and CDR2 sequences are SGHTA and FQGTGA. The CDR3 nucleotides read TGTGCCAGCAGACAAGGGGGGTTTGCAGATACGCAGTATTTT. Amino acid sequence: CASRQGGFADTQYF.

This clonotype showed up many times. The chain's CDR3 is CASSYDREVSTGELFF. The DNA for the CDR3 is TGTGCCAGCAGCTACGACAGGGAAGTGAGCACCGGGGAGCTGTTTTTT. The V and J genes are TRBV11-3 and TRBJ2-2; 7 nucleotides match TRBD1. The trim removed 4 bases at V and 4 bases at J, leaving 9 bases unmatched. Germline V lookup: CDR1 SGHNT, CDR2 YENEEA. This CDR3 is 16 amino acids long.

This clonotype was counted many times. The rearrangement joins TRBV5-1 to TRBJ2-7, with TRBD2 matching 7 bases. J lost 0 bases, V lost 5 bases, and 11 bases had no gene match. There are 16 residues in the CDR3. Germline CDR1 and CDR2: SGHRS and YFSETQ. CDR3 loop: CASRLTGLPTSYEQYF. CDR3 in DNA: TGCGCCAGCAGGTTGACGGGACTACCAACCTCCTACGAGCAGTACTTC.